This is a list of T cell receptor beta chains from one sample in a study of radiotherapy plus CTLA-4 blockade in lung cancer. The data were produced by immunoSEQ multiplex PCR, yet TCRdb's version contains in-frame clones alone and is incomplete. This table has roughly 76,000 clones, under 75% appearing once. The specimen comprised peripheral blood, sampled from a patient treated with radiotherapy plus ipilimumab. The receptor source for this set is a human donor with non-small cell lung cancer whose response to radiotherapy plus ipilimumab could not be evaluated. Each CDR3 is given with its conserved first and last residue. The D gene is left open where the match is weak. Where a row states a size, it is once, few, many or the class of an expanded clone; other rows omit it.

size,D,V,J,DNA,CDR3
few,.,TRBV10-3,TRBJ1-2,TGTGCCACCGGGGGAGAAGATGGCTACACCTTC,CATGGEDGYTF
few,.,TRBV2,TRBJ1-1,TGTGCCTCCACTCGGGGGATGAACACTGAAGCTTTCTTT,CASTRGMNTEAFF
once,.,TRBV5-4,TRBJ2-5,TGTGCCAGCAGCTTGCCTCAGCAAGAGACCCAGTACTTC,CASSLPQQETQYF
few,TRBD1,TRBV19,TRBJ1-1,TGTGCCAGTATGGACAGGAGGAACACTGAAGCTTTCTTT,CASMDRRNTEAFF
.,.,TRBV7-9,TRBJ2-4,TGTGCCAGCAGCTTAGGGGGCAGGGAAAACATTCAGTACTTC,CASSLGGRENIQYF
.,TRBD2,TRBV5-1,TRBJ2-3,TGCGCCAGCAGCAAATCTCCTAGCGGGGCTAGCACAGATACGCAGTATTTT,CASSKSPSGASTDTQYF
.,TRBD1,TRBV6-6,TRBJ2-7,TGTGCCAGCAGTATACAGGGGGCAAACGAGCAGTACTTC,CASSIQGANEQYF
.,TRBD2,TRBV7-2,TRBJ2-7,TGTGCCAGCAGCTTAGAGGGAGGGTCCTACGAGCAGTACTTC,CASSLEGGSYEQYF
.,TRBD2,TRBV27,TRBJ2-1,TGTGCCAGCATTCCAGGCGGGGGCTCCTACAATGAGCAGTTCTTC,CASIPGGGSYNEQFF
once,TRBD2,TRBV5-1,TRBJ2-5,TGCGCCAGCAGCCTGACTAGCGGAGGAGAGACCCAGTACTTC,CASSLTSGGETQYF
.,.,TRBV15,TRBJ1-2,TGTGCCACCAGCAGAGATTACACAGGGCAAAACTATGGCTACACCTTC,CATSRDYTGQNYGYTF
.,.,TRBV19,TRBJ1-3,TGTGCCAGTAGGTCTCAGGGGACTGGAAACACCATATATTTT,CASRSQGTGNTIYF
.,.,TRBV6-5,TRBJ2-4,TGTGCCAGCAGTTACTCCGGGTTAGCCAAAAACATTCAGTACTTC,CASSYSGLAKNIQYF
.,.,TRBV7-2,TRBJ1-6,TGTGCCAGCAGCTTAGAAGCTGCCGCTAATTCACCCCTCCACTTT,CASSLEAAANSPLHF
.,.,TRBV29-1,TRBJ2-7,TGCAGCGTTGCCGGGGGGGACAGCTCTTACGAGCAGTACTTC,CSVAGGDSSYEQYF
.,.,TRBV5-1,TRBJ2-3,TGCGCCAGCAGCTTGGGCGGGGCTGGCACAGATACGCAGTATTTT,CASSLGGAGTDTQYF
.,.,TRBV6-5,TRBJ1-1,TGTGCCAGCAGACTCAGGGGTATGGGCACTGAAGCTTTCTTT,CASRLRGMGTEAFF
.,.,TRBV11-2,TRBJ1-2,TGTGCCAGCAGCTTAGGAGGCAGGGGCTTCTATGGCTACACCTTC,CASSLGGRGFYGYTF
.,.,TRBV7-9,TRBJ1-1,TGTGCCAGCAGCTTCAGGGTTCTAATGAACACTGAAGCTTTCTTT,CASSFRVLMNTEAFF
once,TRBD1,TRBV27,TRBJ1-5,TGTGCCACAGGGGACAGGGCTAGCAATCAGCCCCAGCATTTT,CATGDRASNQPQHF
.,.,TRBV5-1,TRBJ1-3,TGCGCCAGCAGCCGAACAGGGCCAACGAGGACTGGAAACACCATATATTTT,CASSRTGPTRTGNTIYF
few,.,TRBV18,TRBJ1-2,TGTGCCAGCTCACCACAGGGGCACGATGGCTACACCTTC,CASSPQGHDGYTF
.,TRBD2,TRBV5-1,TRBJ2-7,TGCGCCAGCAGCTTGGGCCTTAGCGGGGGTTCCTACGAGCAGTACTTC,CASSLGLSGGSYEQYF
.,TRBD2,TRBV7-2,TRBJ2-3,TGTGCCAGCAGACCGACTAGCGGGCGCACAGATACGCAGTATTTT,CASRPTSGRTDTQYF
.,.,TRBV28,TRBJ2-7,TGTGCCAGCACCGCGGCCAGGGGAGCACGGGAGCAGTACTTC,CASTAARGAREQYF
few,.,TRBV7-4,TRBJ1-3,TGTGCCAGCCAAGGGAGGGCAGGTTGGAACACCATATATTTT,CASQGRAGWNTIYF
.,TRBD1,TRBV2,TRBJ2-7,TGTGCCAGCAGCTTGGGACAGGTAACGTCAGAGCAGTACTTC,CASSLGQVTSEQYF
few,TRBD1,TRBV2,TRBJ2-5,TGTGCCAGCAGGGGGACAGGGGGCGCCGAGACCCAGTACTTC,CASRGTGGAETQYF
.,.,TRBV10-3,TRBJ2-5,TGTGCCATCAGTAGTGGACGCAGGGGTGGAGAGACCCAGTACTTC,CAISSGRRGGETQYF
.,TRBD2,TRBV9,TRBJ2-5,TGTGCCAGCAGCTTCCGGACTAGCCGAGGGGAGACCCAGTACTTC,CASSFRTSRGETQYF
.,TRBD2,TRBV9,TRBJ2-1,TGTGCCAGCAGAGCACCAGCGGGACCTCTCCACGATGAGCAGTTCTTC,CASRAPAGPLHDEQFF
.,TRBD1,TRBV9,TRBJ2-6,TGTGCCAGCAGCCCGAGACAGGGGGCGGGTGGGGCCAACGTCCTGACTTTC,CASSPRQGAGGANVLTF
.,.,TRBV5-1,TRBJ1-1,TGCGCCAGCAGCCCTACGACAGGGAACACTGAAGCTTTCTTT,CASSPTTGNTEAFF
.,TRBD2,TRBV5-1,TRBJ2-3,TGCGCCAGCAGCTCGTGGACTAGCGGGGGGGGCACAGATACGCAGTATTTT,CASSSWTSGGGTDTQYF
.,.,TRBV27,TRBJ1-2,TGTGCCAGCAGTTTATCGGGGAGACCCAACTATGGCTACACCTTC,CASSLSGRPNYGYTF
few,.,TRBV5-8,TRBJ1-5,TGTGCCAGCAGCTTGGGGGCCTTTCACAATCAGCCCCAGCATTTT,CASSLGAFHNQPQHF
.,TRBD1,TRBV2,TRBJ1-1,TGTGCCAGCAGTGAAGAGGGGGCGCGAGACACTGAAGCTTTCTTT,CASSEEGARDTEAFF
.,.,TRBV7-2,TRBJ1-5,TGTGCCAGCAGCCTAGACGGGCAGCCCCAGCATTTT,CASSLDGQPQHF
.,.,TRBV5-1,TRBJ2-3,TGCGCCAGCAGCCCGGACCCCCAGGGCACTTTTACGCAGTATTTT,CASSPDPQGTFTQYF
.,.,TRBV4-3,TRBJ2-7,TGCGCCAGCAGCCAAGATCCGGGGGAGGACTACGAGCAGTACTTC,CASSQDPGEDYEQYF
.,.,TRBV27,TRBJ1-3,TGTGCCAGCAGTTTATCGGGAGGACCCATATATTTT,CASSLSGGPIYF
once,.,TRBV28,TRBJ1-5,TGTGCCAGCAACCGCCCAGGTCCGGAACAGCCCCAGCATTTT,CASNRPGPEQPQHF
few,TRBD1,TRBV5-1,TRBJ2-5,TGCGCCAGCAGCTTGGATGGACAGGGGGCGGGAGAGACCCAGTACTTC,CASSLDGQGAGETQYF
.,.,TRBV5-6,TRBJ1-1,TGTGCCAGCAGCGTAACAGGGCGAGAAGCTTTCTTT,CASSVTGREAFF
.,TRBD1,TRBV2,TRBJ2-5,TGTGCCAGCAGCGCCACTACAGGGGGAGAGACCCAGTACTTC,CASSATTGGETQYF
.,.,TRBV9,TRBJ1-4,TGTGCCAGCAGCCAAGGACAGAGCATGACCGCTGAAAAACTGTTTTTT,CASSQGQSMTAEKLFF
.,.,TRBV6-1,TRBJ1-2,TGTGCCAGCAGTTATTGGGGGGGTGGCTACACCTTC,CASSYWGGGYTF